The rows below give T cell receptor beta chains drawn from one sample of a study of shared clonotypes between healthy human individuals. This table comes from immunoSEQ multiplex PCR, and its TCRdb copy is limited to in-frame clones, with some not included. In the table there are about 1 million clones, around 74% of which are singletons. The sequenced material came from memory CD4+ T cells sorted from blood. The receptors here all came from a man aged 18 to 29 in good health. Each CDR3 is given with its conserved first and last residue. The D gene is left open where the match is weak. The size of a clone is reported for some rows only, either as once, few or many, or as a class for expanded clones.

>TRBV20-1|11|NA|TRBJ1-1|NA
TGCAGTGCTAGAGATCCCTCGGAAGCTTTCTTT
CSARDPSEAFF
>TRBV4-1|16|TRBD1|TRBJ2-2|NA
TGCGCCAGCAGCCGACGAGGGACAGGGGCCACCGGGGAGCTGTTTTTT
CASSRRGTGATGELFF
>TRBV11-3|14|NA|TRBJ2-7|NA
TGTGCCAGCAGCTTAGGGGACGGAGGCTACGAGCAGTACTTC
CASSLGDGGYEQYF
>TRBV19|13|TRBD1|TRBJ1-4|NA
TGTGCCACCGCGGACAGGGCGCGTGAAAAACTGTTTTTT
CATADRAREKLFF
>TRBV9|15|TRBD2|TRBJ2-7|NA
TGTGCCAGCAGCGTAGCTGGGACTAGCGGGATCGAGCAGTACTTC
CASSVAGTSGIEQYF
>TRBV30|13|TRBD1|TRBJ1-2|once
TGTGCCTGGAGTAATATCGGGACAGGGACGGCCACCTTC
CAWSNIGTGTATF
>TRBV6-1|17|TRBD1|TRBJ1-6|NA
TGTGCCAGCAGTGGAAAATACCCACAGGGGCAGAATTCACCCCTCCACTTT
CASSGKYPQGQNSPLHF
>TRBV5-1|18|NA|TRBJ1-3|NA
TGCGCCAGCAGCTACACAACCCTACAGGGAAAAGGTGGAAACACCATATATTTT
CASSYTTLQGKGGNTIYF
>TRBV2|11|NA|TRBJ2-3|NA
TGTGCCAGCAGTGAATCGGGACGTCCGTATTTT
CASSESGRPYF
>TRBV5-1|15|TRBD1|TRBJ2-3|once
TGCGCCAGCAGCGCCGGGACAGGGGGTGCAGATACGCAGTATTTT
CASSAGTGGADTQYF
>TRBV27|15|NA|TRBJ2-6|NA
TGTGCCAGCAGTTTACGGGATTCTGGGGCCAACGTCCTGACTTTC
CASSLRDSGANVLTF
>TRBV28|15|NA|TRBJ2-2|NA
TGTGCCAGCAGTTTATCTTTAGGGGGGACCGGGGAGCTGTTTTTT
CASSLSLGGTGELFF
>TRBV9|16|NA|TRBJ2-5|NA
TGTGCCAGCAGCGTACAAATTAGCGTGGGCCAAGAGACCCAGTACTTC
CASSVQISVGQETQYF
>TRBV19|18|NA|TRBJ1-6|many
TGTGCCAGTAGTATCGGTGGGTCGAGCGTATCCTATAATTCACCCCTCCACTTT
CASSIGGSSVSYNSPLHF
>TRBV4-1|15|NA|TRBJ1-4|few
TGCGCCAGCAGCAAAAGGGGTAGGGTTGGGGAAAAACTGTTTTTT
CASSKRGRVGEKLFF
>TRBV27|13|TRBD2|TRBJ2-1|NA
TGTGCCAGCAGGGCTAGCGGGGACAATGAGCAGTTCTTC
CASRASGDNEQFF
>TRBV6-1|13|TRBD1|TRBJ2-7|NA
TGTGCCAGCAGAATAGGGGGCGGCTACGAGCAGTACTTC
CASRIGGGYEQYF
>TRBV5-1|13|NA|TRBJ2-3|few
TGCGCCAGCGGGACGGGATCGACAGATACGCAGTATTTT
CASGTGSTDTQYF
>TRBV30|14|NA|TRBJ2-3|NA
TGTGCCTGGAGTGTACCGGCTAGCACAGATACGCAGTATTTT
CAWSVPASTDTQYF
>TRBV5-1|15|TRBD1|TRBJ2-5|NA
TGCGCCAGCAGCTTCTGGACAGGGGAACAAGAGACCCAGTACTTC
CASSFWTGEQETQYF
>TRBV6-1|14|NA|TRBJ1-2|NA
TGTGCCGGGCGGGATCCGAACACTAACTATGGCTACACCTTC
CAGRDPNTNYGYTF
>TRBV7-2|15|TRBD2|TRBJ2-1|NA
TGTGCCAGCAGCTCTAGCGGGGGCCCCGGGCATGAGCAGTTCTTC
CASSSSGGPGHEQFF
>TRBV21-1|16|NA|TRBJ2-7|NA
TGTGCCAGCAGCAAAGGAACCCTAGCGGGGGAGGGGGAGCAGTACTTC
CASSKGTLAGEGEQYF
>TRBV6-1|15|NA|TRBJ2-2|few
TGTGCCAGCAGTGAAGCTGTTACGAACACCGGGGAGCTGTTTTTT
CASSEAVTNTGELFF
>TRBV21-1|19|NA|TRBJ2-1|NA
TGTGCCAGCAGCAAAGCCGTAGTGGAGGGAGGGCCATCCGGCAATGAGCAGTTCTTC
CASSKAVVEGGPSGNEQFF
>TRBV11-2|14|NA|TRBJ1-1|NA
TGTGCCAGCAGCTTACACCTATTGAACACTGAAGCTTTCTTT
CASSLHLLNTEAFF
>TRBV7-6|13|TRBD1|TRBJ1-2|NA
TGTGCCAGCAGCCTACAGGGGGCAGTGGGCTACACCTTC
CASSLQGAVGYTF
>TRBV5-1|15|NA|TRBJ2-5|NA
TGCGCCAGCAGCTTGGGACAGCCAGGACAAGAGACCCAGTACTTC
CASSLGQPGQETQYF
>TRBV5-6|16|NA|TRBJ2-6|NA
TGTGCCAGCAGCTTGCCCCCAGGGACTGGGGCCAACGTCCTGACTTTC
CASSLPPGTGANVLTF
>TRBV10-3|11|NA|TRBJ2-1|NA
TGTGCCACCGGGTATGTCAATGAGCAGTTCTTC
CATGYVNEQFF
>TRBV7-2|14|TRBD1|TRBJ1-2|NA
TGTGCCAGCAGCTTAAACAGGGGTAACTATGGCTACACCTTC
CASSLNRGNYGYTF
>TRBV28|15|NA|TRBJ2-7|NA
TGTGCCAGCGTTCCACAGGGCGCAAACTCCTACGAGCAGTACTTC
CASVPQGANSYEQYF
>TRBV7-2|14|NA|TRBJ1-6|NA
TGTGCCAGCAGCGCGGGGGACGGCTATTCACCCCTCCACTTT
CASSAGDGYSPLHF
>TRBV9|14|NA|TRBJ2-2|few
TGTGCCAGCAGCGAGGGCCAGAACACCGGGGAGCTGTTTTTT
CASSEGQNTGELFF
>TRBV30|13|NA|TRBJ2-1|NA
TGTGCCTGGAGTGTACGACGGGGGTCTGAGCAGTTCTTC
CAWSVRRGSEQFF
>TRBV30|13|NA|TRBJ2-3|NA
TGTGCCTGGAGCGATACAGGGACAGATACGCAGTATTTT
CAWSDTGTDTQYF
>TRBV5-4|17|TRBD1|TRBJ1-1|NA
TGTGCCAGCAGCTCAGTTCAGGGGGCAGGACGGAACACTGAAGCTTTCTTT
CASSSVQGAGRNTEAFF
>TRBV5-1|16|TRBD1|TRBJ2-1|NA
TGCGCCAGCAGCTTGGACCCGGGACAGGGGAGGAATGAGCAGTTCTTC
CASSLDPGQGRNEQFF
>TRBV5-6|15|NA|TRBJ2-7|many
TGTGCCAGCAGCTTGGACGGAAGATCCTCCTACGAGCAGTACTTC
CASSLDGRSSYEQYF
>TRBV11-2|12|NA|TRBJ2-5|NA
TGTGCCAGCAGCTTAGTATTAGAGACCCAGTACTTC
CASSLVLETQYF
>TRBV4-1|16|NA|TRBJ2-5|many
TGCGCCAGCAGCCAAGATAGGCAGGGACTCCAAGAGACCCAGTACTTC
CASSQDRQGLQETQYF
>TRBV5-6|17|TRBD1|TRBJ1-1|NA
TGTGCCAGCAGCTTGGAAGCAGGGGGAGTCTCGCTTCATGAAGCTTTCTTT
CASSLEAGGVSLHEAFF
>TRBV5-1|13|NA|TRBJ1-1|NA
TGCGCCAGCAGCTTGGATTCAGGGACTGAAGCTTTCTTT
CASSLDSGTEAFF
>TRBV6-1|17|TRBD1|TRBJ2-4|NA
TGTGCCAGCAGTGAAACAAACAGGGGGCGGGCCAAAAACATTCAGTACTTC
CASSETNRGRAKNIQYF
>TRBV5-1|16|NA|TRBJ1-6|NA
TGCGCCAGCAGCTTGACAGGGAGCTCCTATAATTCACCCCTCCACTTT
CASSLTGSSYNSPLHF
>TRBV5-1|14|TRBD1|TRBJ2-7|NA
TGCGCCAGCAGCAGCAGACAGGGGAGATACGAGCAGTACTTC
CASSSRQGRYEQYF
>TRBV14|14|NA|TRBJ2-2|NA
TGTGCCAGCAGCCCACGCCTCTTGTCCGGGGAGCTGTTTTTT
CASSPRLLSGELFF
>TRBV14|11|NA|TRBJ1-4|NA
TGTGCCAGCAGCCAGCGTGAAAAACTGTTTTTT
CASSQREKLFF
>TRBV2|14|NA|TRBJ2-3|NA
TGTGCCAGCACAGGAGGGTCGGGCACAGATACGCAGTATTTT
CASTGGSGTDTQYF
>TRBV7-9|14|NA|TRBJ1-2|NA
TGTGCCAGCAGCTTAGATCGACAGAACTATGGCTACACCTTC
CASSLDRQNYGYTF
>TRBV7-9|16|NA|TRBJ2-7|NA
TGTGCCAGCAGCTTAATAATAGGTCTACCCCGTTTTGAGCAGTACTTC
CASSLIIGLPRFEQYF
>TRBV7-9|15|NA|TRBJ1-1|NA
TGTGCCAGCAGCTTCGTGGGATCTGGCCCCACTGAAGCTTTCTTT
CASSFVGSGPTEAFF
>TRBV7-9|12|NA|TRBJ1-1|NA
TGTGCCAGCAGCTCATCCCAAGGGGGGGCTTTCTTT
CASSSSQGGAFF
>TRBV5-1|16|NA|TRBJ2-1|few
TGCGCCAGCAGCTTGGGAGGGGCCAGCTCCTACAATGAGCAGTTCTTC
CASSLGGASSYNEQFF
>TRBV15|15|NA|TRBJ1-4|NA
TGTGCCACCAGCAGAGATTTGACCACCCAGGGTAAACTGTTTTTT
CATSRDLTTQGKLFF
>TRBV29-1|12|NA|TRBJ1-2|few
TGCAGTGGTGGGGGGCAGAACTATGGCTACACCTTC
CSGGGQNYGYTF
>TRBV5-6|15|NA|TRBJ2-2|few
TGTGCCAGCAGCCCGACCGGCCCGAACACCGGGGAGCTGTTTTTT
CASSPTGPNTGELFF